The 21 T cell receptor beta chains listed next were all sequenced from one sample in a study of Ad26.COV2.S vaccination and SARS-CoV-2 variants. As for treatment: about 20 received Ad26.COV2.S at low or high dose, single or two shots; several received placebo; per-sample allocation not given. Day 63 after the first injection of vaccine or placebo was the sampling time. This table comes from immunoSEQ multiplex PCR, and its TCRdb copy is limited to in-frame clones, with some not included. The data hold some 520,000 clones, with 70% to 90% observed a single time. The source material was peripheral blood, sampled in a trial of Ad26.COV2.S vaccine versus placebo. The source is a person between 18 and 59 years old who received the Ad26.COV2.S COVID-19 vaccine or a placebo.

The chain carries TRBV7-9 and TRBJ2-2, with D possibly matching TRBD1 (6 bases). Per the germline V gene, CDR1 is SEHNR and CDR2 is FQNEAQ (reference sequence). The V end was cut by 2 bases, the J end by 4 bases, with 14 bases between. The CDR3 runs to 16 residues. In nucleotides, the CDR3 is TGTGCCAGCAGCTTAATGGCAGGGGAGAGCACCGGGGAGCTGTTTTTT. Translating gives CASSLMAGESTGELFF.

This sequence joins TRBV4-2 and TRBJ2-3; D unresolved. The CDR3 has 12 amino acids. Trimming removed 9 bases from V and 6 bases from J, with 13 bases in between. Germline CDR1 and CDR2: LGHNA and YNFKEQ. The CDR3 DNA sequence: TGTGCCAGTAGCTATACCGCCGATACGCAGTATTTT. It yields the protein CASSYTADTQYF.

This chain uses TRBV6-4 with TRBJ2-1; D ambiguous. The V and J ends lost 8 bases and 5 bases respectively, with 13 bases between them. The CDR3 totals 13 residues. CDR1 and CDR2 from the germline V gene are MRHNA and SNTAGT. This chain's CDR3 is CASFLSTNNEQFF. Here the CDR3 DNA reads TGTGCCAGCTTTCTGTCGACGAACAATGAGCAGTTCTTC.

The CDR3 spells CASSRETGANVLTF. Here the CDR3 DNA reads TGTGCCAGCAGCCGGGAGACCGGGGCCAACGTCCTGACTTTC. This chain links TRBV5-4 with TRBJ2-6; the D gene is possibly TRBD2 (6 bases). Germline CDR1 and CDR2: SGHNT and YYREEE (reference sequence). The CDR3 consists of 14 residues. V was cut by 4 bases and J by 4 bases, with 9 bases left in between.

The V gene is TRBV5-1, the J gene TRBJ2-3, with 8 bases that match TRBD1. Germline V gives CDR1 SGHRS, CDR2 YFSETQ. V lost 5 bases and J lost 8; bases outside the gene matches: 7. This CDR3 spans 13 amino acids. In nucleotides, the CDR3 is TGCGCCAGCAGTTTAGACAGGGGAAGTACGCAGTATTTT. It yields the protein CASSLDRGSTQYF.

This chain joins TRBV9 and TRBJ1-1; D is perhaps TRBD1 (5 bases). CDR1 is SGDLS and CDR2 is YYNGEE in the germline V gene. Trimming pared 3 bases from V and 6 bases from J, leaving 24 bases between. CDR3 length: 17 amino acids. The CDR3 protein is CASSERGQFRGNPEAFF. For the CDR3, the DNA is TGTGCCAGCAGCGAGAGGGGTCAGTTTCGGGGGAATCCTGAAGCTTTCTTT.

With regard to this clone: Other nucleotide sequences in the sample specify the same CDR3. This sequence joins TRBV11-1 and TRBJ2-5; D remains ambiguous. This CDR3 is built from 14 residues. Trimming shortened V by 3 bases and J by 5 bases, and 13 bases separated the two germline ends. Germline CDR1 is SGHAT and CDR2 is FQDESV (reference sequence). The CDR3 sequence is CASSLVGPQETQYF. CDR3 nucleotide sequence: TGTGCCAGCAGCTTGGTAGGGCCGCAGGAGACCCAGTACTTC.

CDR3 DNA: TGTGCCAGCAGCTCGACAGGGTTTCCGAATGAGCAGTTCTTC. The encoded protein is CASSSTGFPNEQFF. The rearrangement uses TRBV4-2 and TRBJ2-1; the match to TRBD1 covers 7 bases. From germline, CDR1 is LGHNA and CDR2 YNFKEQ. The CDR3 spans 14 residues. After removal of 5 bases from V and 7 bases from J, the junction contained 8 bases not matched to a gene.

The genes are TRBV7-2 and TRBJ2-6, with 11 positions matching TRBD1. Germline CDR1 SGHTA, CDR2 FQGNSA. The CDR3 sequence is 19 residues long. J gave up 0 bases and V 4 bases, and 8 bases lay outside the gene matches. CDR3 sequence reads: CASSSPDRGRFSGANVLTF. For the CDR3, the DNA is TGTGCCAGCAGCTCTCCGGACAGGGGGCGCTTCTCTGGGGCCAACGTCCTGACTTTC.

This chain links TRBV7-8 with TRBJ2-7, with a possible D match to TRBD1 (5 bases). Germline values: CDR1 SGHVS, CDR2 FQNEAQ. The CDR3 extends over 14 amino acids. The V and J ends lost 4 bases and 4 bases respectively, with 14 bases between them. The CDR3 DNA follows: TGTGCCAGCAGCTCAGAGTGGGGCGGATACGAGCAGTACTTC. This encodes CASSSEWGGYEQYF.

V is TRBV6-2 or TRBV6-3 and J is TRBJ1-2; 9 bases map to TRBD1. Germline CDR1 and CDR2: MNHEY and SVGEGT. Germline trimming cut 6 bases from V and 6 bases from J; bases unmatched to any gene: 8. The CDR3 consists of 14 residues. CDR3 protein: CASSLGQGYNGYTF. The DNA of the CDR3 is TGTGCCAGCAGCCTGGGACAGGGATATAATGGCTACACCTTC.

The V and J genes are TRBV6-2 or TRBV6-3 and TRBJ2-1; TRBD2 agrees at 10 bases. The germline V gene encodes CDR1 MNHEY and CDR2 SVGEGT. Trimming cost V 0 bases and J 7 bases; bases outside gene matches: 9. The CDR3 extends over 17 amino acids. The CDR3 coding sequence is TGTGCCAGCAGTTACTCGGCTAGCGGGAGTAGAGTGAATGAGCAGTTCTTC. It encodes CASSYSASGSRVNEQFF.

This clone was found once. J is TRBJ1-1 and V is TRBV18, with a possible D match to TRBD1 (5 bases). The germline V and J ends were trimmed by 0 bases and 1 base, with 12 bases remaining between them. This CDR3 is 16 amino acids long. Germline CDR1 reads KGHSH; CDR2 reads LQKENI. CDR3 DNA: TGTGCCAGCTCACCACCGGGCAGGGTTGGGAACACTGAAGCTTTCTTT. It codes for CASSPPGRVGNTEAFF.

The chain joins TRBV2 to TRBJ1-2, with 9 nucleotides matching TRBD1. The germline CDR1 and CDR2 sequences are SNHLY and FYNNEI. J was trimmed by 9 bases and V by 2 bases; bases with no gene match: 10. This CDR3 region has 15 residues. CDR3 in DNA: TGTGCCAGCAGTGAAAATTTACAGGGGGCGGCTCGCTACACCTTC. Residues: CASSENLQGAARYTF.

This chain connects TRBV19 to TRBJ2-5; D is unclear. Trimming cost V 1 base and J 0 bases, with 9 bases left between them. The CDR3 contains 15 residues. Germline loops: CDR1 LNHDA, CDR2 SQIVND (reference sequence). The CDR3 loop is CASSIGPIDQETQYF. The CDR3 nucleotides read TGTGCCAGTAGTATAGGGCCGATAGACCAAGAGACCCAGTACTTC.

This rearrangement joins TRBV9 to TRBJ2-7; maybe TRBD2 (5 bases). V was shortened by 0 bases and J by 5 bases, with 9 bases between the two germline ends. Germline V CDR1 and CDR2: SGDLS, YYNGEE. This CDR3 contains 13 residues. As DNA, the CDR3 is TGTGCCAGCAGCGTAGGAGGGTGGGACGAGCAGTACTTC. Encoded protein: CASSVGGWDEQYF.

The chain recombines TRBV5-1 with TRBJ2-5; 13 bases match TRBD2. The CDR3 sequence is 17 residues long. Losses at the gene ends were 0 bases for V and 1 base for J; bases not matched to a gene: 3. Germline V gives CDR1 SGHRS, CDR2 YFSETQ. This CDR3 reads CASSLAGLAGPQETQYF. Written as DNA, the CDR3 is TGCGCCAGCAGCTTGGCGGGACTAGCGGGACCCCAAGAGACCCAGTACTTC.

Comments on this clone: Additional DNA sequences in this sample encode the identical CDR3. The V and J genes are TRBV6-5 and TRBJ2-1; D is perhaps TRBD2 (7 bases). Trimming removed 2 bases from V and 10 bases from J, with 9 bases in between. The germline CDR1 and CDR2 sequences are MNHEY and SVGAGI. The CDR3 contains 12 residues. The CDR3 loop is CASSYSGTEQFF. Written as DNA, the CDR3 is TGTGCCAGCAGTTACAGCGGGACAGAGCAGTTCTTC.

The CDR3: CASLKLNTEAFF. For the CDR3, the DNA is TGTGCCAGCCTCAAACTGAACACTGAAGCTTTCTTT. V gene TRBV28 combines with J gene TRBJ1-1, with D uncertain. From germline, CDR1 is MDHEN and CDR2 SYDVKM. Trimming removed 8 bases from V and 0 bases from J, with 7 bases in between. The CDR3 consists of 12 residues.

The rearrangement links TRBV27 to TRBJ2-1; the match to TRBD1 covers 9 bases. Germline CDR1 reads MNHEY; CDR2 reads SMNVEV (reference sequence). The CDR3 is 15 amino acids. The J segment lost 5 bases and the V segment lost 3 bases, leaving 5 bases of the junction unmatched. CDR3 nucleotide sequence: TGTGCCAGCAGTTTGCGACAGGGGGGGGACAATGAGCAGTTCTTC. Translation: CASSLRQGGDNEQFF.

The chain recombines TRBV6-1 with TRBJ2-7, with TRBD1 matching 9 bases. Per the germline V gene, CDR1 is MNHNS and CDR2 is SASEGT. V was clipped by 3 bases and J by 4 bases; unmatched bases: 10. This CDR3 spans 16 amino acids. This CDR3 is CASSDRGDRVPYEQYF. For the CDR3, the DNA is TGTGCCAGCAGTGATAGAGGGGACAGGGTTCCTTACGAGCAGTACTTC.